The 5 T cell receptor beta chains reported below all come from one sample, sequenced in a study of blood T cell repertoires in COVID-19. Method: immunoSEQ multiplex PCR; TCRdb's copy keeps in-frame clones and lacks some. The table records about 210,000 clones, 84% of them present only once. Sequencing input: PBMCs or T cells enriched from blood (not recorded which). The receptors originated from a woman aged 25-40 years who had been exposed to COVID-19.

V gene TRBV7-9 combines with J gene TRBJ1-2, with a weak D call TRBD1 (5 bases). From germline, CDR1 is SEHNR and CDR2 FQNEAQ (reference sequence). Trimming took 5 bases from V and 2 from J, leaving 27 bases between them. CDR3 size: 19 residues. CDR3 amino acids: CASSPLLRGELLWNYGYTF. The CDR3 coding sequence is TGTGCCAGCAGCCCTCTTCTACGGGGGGAATTGTTGTGGAACTATGGCTACACCTTC. The full variable domain, its missing parts supplied by reference TRBV7-9 and TRBJ1-2, is DTGVSQNPRHKITKRGQNVTFRCDPISEHNRLYWYRQTLGQGPEFLTYFQNEAQLEKSRLLSDRFSAERPKGSFSTLEIQRTEQGDSAMYLCASSPLLRGELLWNYGYTFGSGTRLTVV.

The rearrangement uses TRBV5-4 and TRBJ1-5; 7 positions match TRBD1. From germline, CDR1 is SGHNT and CDR2 YYREEE (reference sequence). The CDR3 is made up of 14 amino acids. Unmatched junction bases numbered 6, after V lost 5 bases and J lost 4 bases. The DNA for the CDR3 is TGTGCCAGCAGTTCCGACAGGGCAAATCAGCCCCAGCATTTT. Encoded protein: CASSSDRANQPQHF.

This clone was recorded only once. The chain links TRBV5-1 to TRBJ1-1, with 8 positions matching TRBD1. CDR3 length: 16 amino acids. Germline trimming cut 2 bases from V and 2 bases from J; bases unmatched to any gene: 8. CDR1 and CDR2 from the germline V gene are SGHRS and YFSETQ. The CDR3 nucleotides are TGCGCCAGCAGCTTCCCCGGGACAGGCCCAAACACTGAAGCTTTCTTT. Translating it yields CASSFPGTGPNTEAFF. Drawing the rest from reference TRBV5-1 and TRBJ1-1, the complete variable domain is KAGVTQTPRYLIKTRGQQVTLSCSPISGHRSVSWYQQTPGQGLQFLFEYFSETQRNKGNFPGRFSGRQFSNSRSEMNVSTLELGDSALYLCASSFPGTGPNTEAFFGQGTRLTVV.

V usage is TRBV30 and J usage is TRBJ2-7, with D perhaps TRBD2 (7 bases). The CDR3 contains 13 residues. Germline loops: CDR1 GTSNPN, CDR2 SVGIG (reference sequence). Trimming removed 0 bases from V and 5 bases from J, with 11 bases in between. The CDR3: CAWSVGGLNEQYF. The CDR3 DNA reads TGTGCCTGGAGTGTCGGGGGGCTGAACGAGCAGTACTTC. Full variable domain (outside the CDR3, taken from reference TRBV30 and TRBJ2-7): SQTIHQWPATLVQPVGSPLSLECTVEGTSNPNLYWYRQAAGRGLQLLFYSVGIGQISSEVPQNLSASRPQDRQFILSSKKLLLSDSGFYLCAWSVGGLNEQYFGPGTRLTVT.

The chain joins TRBV12-3 or TRBV12-4 to TRBJ2-7; D unresolved. V was pared by 6 bases and J by 3 bases, with 12 bases between. CDR3 size: 13 residues. CDR3 region: CASSRLGVYEQYF. CDR3 DNA sequence: TGTGCCAGCAGCCGACTCGGTGTCTACGAGCAGTACTTC.